Listed here are 26 T cell receptor beta chains from one sample, sequenced in a study of tumor-infiltrating lymphocytes in primary liver carcinoma. Unsorted bulk tissue (about 18-30 mg) underwent RNA and DNA co-extraction. A constant-region primer primed TCR beta cDNA synthesis from about 550 ng of total RNA. Generation of the TCR beta libraries relied on three nested multiplex PCR rounds using slightly modified ARM-PCR. For around 10 cycles apiece, the opening two PCR rounds ran with TRBV1-TRBV30 forward primers and a C-beta reverse primer. TCRdb re-called the multiplex PCR reads with MiXCR, one entry per CDR3 protein. The top ten clones hold 10% to 15% of a sample with about 100,000 distinct CDR3 sequences, around two thirds of them seen once. The sequenced material came from liver tumor tissue from sampling region 2. Subset specified: tumor region T2, inferior pole. These receptors all come from a woman aged 60-75 years with primary liver carcinoma and hepatitis B virus infection.

Concerning this clonotype itself: A much larger clone differs by one base, so this may be a read error. The V call is TRBV5-1, the J call TRBJ2-1; TRBD1 agrees at 10 bases. Germline loops: CDR1 SGHRS, CDR2 YFSETQ. This CDR3 is 16 amino acids long. The CDR3 here is CASSLGGTGAHNEQLF. Written as DNA, the CDR3 is TGCGCCAGCAGCTTGGGTGGGACAGGGGCCCATAATGAGCAGTTATTC.

A remark on this clonotype: This may be a read error: a much more frequent sequence differs by one nucleotide. The chain links TRBV30 to TRBJ1-6; maybe TRBD1 (6 bases). CDR1 is GTSNPN, CDR2 SVGIG, per germline (reference sequence). V dropped 0 bases and J dropped 14 bases, with 14 bases sitting between them. The CDR3 spans 13 residues. CDR3 nucleotide sequence: TGTGCCTGGAGTGTCGCCCAGGGGTCAGCCCTCCACTTT. Encoded protein: CAWSVAQGSALHF.

The gene calls are TRBV5-8 and TRBJ2-7; no definite D call. The DNA end is a closer match to TRBJ2-1, so the J assignment may be wrong. Germline V gene sequence: CDR1 SGHTS, CDR2 YDEGEE. The CDR3 consists of 16 residues. The CDR3 region is CASSSGLGIHSSEQFF. CDR3 DNA: TGTGCCAGCAGCTCAGGTCTGGGGATTCACTCCAGTGAGCAGTTCTTC.

This clonotype came up many times. V usage is TRBV29-1 and J usage is TRBJ2-3, with TRBD2 identical over 11 bases. Per the germline V gene, CDR1 is SQVTM and CDR2 is ANQGSEA. The CDR3 length is 15 residues. The junction had 7 bases not matched to a gene; V was cut back by 4 bases and J by 4 bases. The DNA for the CDR3 is TGCAGCGTTGCTACTAGCGGGAGTACTGCAGATACGCAGTATTTT. Protein sequence: CSVATSGSTADTQYF.

About this clonotype itself: An end of the junction does not agree with germline; a read error may underlie this. The chain has TRBV5-6 and TRBJ2-5, with TRBD2 as a possible D gene (5 bases). CDR1 is SGHDT, CDR2 YYEEEE, per germline. This CDR3 region has 14 residues. The CDR3 DNA reads as TGCGCCAGCAACTTGTGGCCACGGGGAGAGACCCAGTACTTC. It encodes CASNLWPRGETQYF.

As concerns this clonotype: A much larger clone differs from this one at a single base, so this may be a read error. The chain is built from TRBV5-4 and TRBJ2-7; TRBD1 matches at 9 bases. Germline values: CDR1 SGHNT, CDR2 YYREEE (reference sequence). V lost 5 bases, J lost 4 bases, and 7 bases stayed unmatched. The CDR3 loop spans 14 amino acids. CDR3 coding DNA: TGTGCCAGCAGGTCCGGGACAGGGCTATACGAGCAGTACTTC. This sequence encodes CASRSGTGLYEQYF.

This clonotype was seen only once. No conserved phenylalanine or tryptophan ends this CDR3, so it is likely a read error. The J gene is TRBJ2-3, the V gene TRBV28, with D perhaps TRBD1 or TRBD2 (5 bases each). Germline V gives CDR1 MDHEN, CDR2 SYDVKM. Trimming stripped 2 bases from V and 0 bases from J, with 15 bases between. This CDR3 has 17 amino acids. The CDR3 DNA sequence: TGTGCCAGCAGTTTAGGCATACAGGAGGCTAGCACAGATACGCAGTATTCT. This codes for CASSLGIQEASTDTQYS.

The sample holds many counts of this clonotype. CDR3: CASSLGASGNTGELFF. The CDR3 DNA reads as TGTGCCAGCAGCTTGGGAGCTAGCGGTAACACCGGGGAGCTGTTTTTT. V and J are TRBV5-5 and TRBJ2-2; 7 positions agree with TRBD2. Trimming removed 0 bases from V and 2 bases from J; junction bases left unmatched: 4. Germline V lookup: CDR1 SGHKS, CDR2 YYEKEE (reference sequence). There are 16 residues in the CDR3. Full variable domain (remainder filled in from reference TRBV5-5 and TRBJ2-2): DAGVTQSPTHLIKTRGQQVTLRCSPISGHKSVSWYQQVLGQGPQFIFQYYEKEERGRGNFPDRFSARQFPNYSSELNVNALLLGDSALYLCASSLGASGNTGELFFGEGSRLTVL.

Turning to this clonotype: Sequence at one end of the junction differs from germline and may be a read error. The chain has TRBV29-1 and TRBJ2-7, with D tentatively TRBD1 (5 bases). Germline V CDR1 and CDR2: SQVTM, ANQGSEA. The CDR3 has 12 amino acids. The CDR3 here is CSIERQPYEQYF. Here the CDR3 DNA reads TGCAGCATTGAAAGACAGCCCTATGAGCAGTACTTC.

In regard to this clonotype: A much larger clone lies a single base off, so this may be a read error. The chain couples TRBV12-3 or TRBV12-4 to TRBJ2-1, with a possible D match to TRBD2 (5 bases). Trimming removed 2 bases at V and 6 bases at J, with 11 bases between. This CDR3 contains 14 residues. The chain's CDR3 is CASSLNGVTNEQFF. CDR3 in DNA: TGTGCCAGCAGTTTAAACGGGGTCACCAATGAGCAGTTCTTC.

To note about this clonotype: The conserved phenylalanine or tryptophan is not found at the CDR3 terminus, so this likely reflects a read error. The rearrangement links TRBV11-2 to TRBJ2-5; the match to TRBD2 covers 7 bases. CDR1 and CDR2 (germline): SGHAT, FQNNGV. The CDR3 covers 16 residues. In nucleotides, the CDR3 is TGTGCCGGCAGCCCCTATGGCGGGAGAGCACAAGAGACCCAGTACCTC. Its translation: CAGSPYGGRAQETQYL.

Judged by abundance, this clonotype is medium-sized (0.01 to 0.1%). The chain couples TRBV11-2 to TRBJ2-1; possibly TRBD2 for D (5 bases). The CDR3 is made up of 15 amino acids. The V gene's germline CDR1 is SGHAT and CDR2 FQNNGV. Trimming pared 1 base from V and 4 bases from J, leaving 11 bases between. CDR3 sequence: CASSLAPSSYNEQFF. In DNA, the CDR3 is TGTGCCAGCAGCTTAGCGCCTAGCTCTTACAATGAGCAGTTCTTC.

A remark on this clonotype: One junction end disagrees with the germline gene, perhaps due to a read error. The chain links TRBV25-1 to TRBJ1-1; D gene ambiguous. Germline CDR1 is MGHDK and CDR2 is SYGVNS. This CDR3 is built from 12 residues. CDR3 nucleotide sequence: TGTTCCAGCAGTGAATATGGAGTTGAAGCTTTCTTT. It specifies CSSSEYGVEAFF. The variable domain in full, completed from reference TRBV25-1 and TRBJ1-1, reads EADIYQTPRYLVIGTGKKITLECSQTMGHDKMYWYQQDPGMELHLIHYSYGVNSTEKGDLSSESTVSRIRTEHFPLTLESARPSHTSQYLCSSSEYGVEAFFGQGTRLTVV.

To note about this clonotype: The germline gene is not matched at one end of the junction; a read error may be the cause. The V gene is TRBV11-1, the J gene TRBJ2-3; D is possibly TRBD2 (6 bases). The CDR3 totals 14 residues. Germline V gene lookup returns CDR1 SGHAT and CDR2 FQDESV (reference sequence). For the CDR3, the DNA is TGTGCCAGCAGCTTGAGGCATCGTACGGGAGAGTCTCACTTT. As protein: CASSLRHRTGESHF.

This clonotype appeared many times. The chain links TRBV7-8 to TRBJ2-2; 13 bases map to TRBD2. Trimming cost V 4 bases and J 4 bases; bases outside gene matches: 6. Germline CDR1 is SGHVS and CDR2 is FQNEAQ. The CDR3 loop spans 17 amino acids. The chain's CDR3 is CASSSGLAGVSTGELFF. The CDR3 coding sequence is TGTGCCAGCAGCTCCGGACTAGCGGGAGTTAGCACCGGGGAGCTGTTTTTT.

To note about this clonotype: Mismatch with germline at one junction end may stem from a read error. The V and J genes are TRBV5-6 and TRBJ1-5, with D perhaps TRBD1 (5 bases). Germline CDR1 SGHDT, CDR2 YYEEEE. The CDR3 spans 15 residues. The CDR3 loop is CASSHQGNSNQPQDF. CDR3 DNA: TGTGCCAGCAGTCACCAGGGAAATAGCAATCAACCCCAGGATTTT.

This clonotype occurred many times. The J gene is TRBJ2-7, the V gene TRBV7-9; TRBD2 might be the D (6 bases). CDR3 size: 14 residues. Between the trimmed V and J ends, which lost 5 bases and 1 base, there was a span of 12 bases. Germline CDR1 and CDR2: SEHNR and FQNEAQ (reference sequence). The DNA for the CDR3 is TGTGCCAGCAGCCCACACGGGAGTTCCTACGAGCAGTACTTC. As protein: CASSPHGSSYEQYF.

The chain combines TRBV12-3 or TRBV12-4 with TRBJ2-1; D possibly corresponds to TRBD2 (5 bases). The CDR3 is made up of 15 amino acids. V shed 6 bases and J shed 3 bases, with 15 bases lying between them. This CDR3 reads CASRETSVDYNEQFF. In DNA form, the CDR3 reads TGTGCCAGCAGAGAAACTAGTGTGGACTACAATGAGCAGTTCTTC.

This clonotype showed up just once. V gene TRBV30 combines with J gene TRBJ1-2; TRBD1 agrees at 7 bases. The CDR3 has 16 residues. The ends lost 0 bases at V and 4 bases at J; junction bases unmatched: 11. Germline V gene lookup returns CDR1 GTSNPN and CDR2 SVGIG (reference sequence). In DNA form, the CDR3 reads TGTGCCTGGAGTGTACGAGTCCGGAACAGGGGCTATGGCTACACCTTC. Translation gives CAWSVRVRNRGYGYTF.

In its sample, this clonotype was seen many times. This chain joins TRBV6-6 and TRBJ2-7, with TRBD1 matching 7 bases. The CDR3 sequence is 14 residues long. Germline assignment: CDR1 MNHNY and CDR2 SVGAGI (reference sequence). J gave up 6 bases and V 1 base, and 6 bases lay outside the gene matches. The CDR3 spells CASSYLTGQGEQYF. The DNA of the CDR3 is TGTGCCAGCAGTTACTTGACAGGGCAGGGCGAGCAGTACTTC.

In regard to this clonotype: It may be a read error: a sequence one base away is much more abundant. This chain links TRBV14 with TRBJ2-5; 7 bases are a match to TRBD1. The CDR3 has 15 amino acids. Looked up from germline, CDR1 is SGHDN and CDR2 is FVKESK. CDR3 amino acids: CASSAPGGLKETQHF. Here the CDR3 DNA reads TGTGCCAGCAGCGCGCCAGGGGGTCTGAAAGAGACCCAGCACTTC.

A note on this clonotype: One end of the junction varies from germline; a read error may be responsible. The chain recombines TRBV28 with TRBJ1-5; D gene ambiguous. Germline V lookup: CDR1 MDHEN, CDR2 SYDVKM. The CDR3 contains 15 residues. CDR3 bases: TGTACCAGCAGTACGCGGCCGGAGGGCAATCAGCCCCAGCATTTT. Translating it yields CTSSTRPEGNQPQHF.

Notes on this clonotype: This may come from a read error, since a much larger clone is one base off. The rearrangement uses TRBV11-2 and TRBJ2-6, with TRBD1 identical over 7 bases. The CDR3 spans 17 residues. Germline values: CDR1 SGHAT, CDR2 FQNNGV. CDR3 nucleotides: TGTGCCAGCAGCCCGACGGGACAGTGGACTGGGGCCAACGTCCCGACTTTC. Translation gives CASSPTGQWTGANVPTF.

Only one count was recorded for this clonotype. CDR3 amino acids: CSTVKVGQGRNQPQHF. In DNA form, the CDR3 reads TGTTCCACCGTCAAGGTTGGGCAGGGGCGGAATCAGCCCCAGCATTTT. V usage is TRBV28 and J usage is TRBJ1-5, with D possibly matching TRBD1 (6 bases). CDR1 and CDR2 (germline): MDHEN, SYDVKM. The CDR3 runs 16 residues.

This clonotype was seen many times. V is TRBV5-6 and J is TRBJ1-1; D gene ambiguous. Germline lookup yields CDR1 SGHDT and CDR2 YYEEEE. The length of the CDR3 is 12 residues. The V gene lost 2 bases and the J gene lost 13 bases, with 15 bases spanning the gap. This CDR3 is CASSLRVGEHFF. CDR3 sequence (DNA): TGTGCCAGCAGCTTAAGGGTGGGAGAGCATTTCTTT.

CDR3 amino acids: CRVWDRGRFEQYV. The CDR3 coding sequence is TGCAGGGTCTGGGACAGGGGGCGCTTCGAGCAGTACGTC. This sequence joins TRBV29-1 and TRBJ2-7, with 12 positions matching TRBD1. Germline lookup yields CDR1 SQVTM and CDR2 ANQGSEA. This CDR3 is 13 amino acids long.